These T cell receptor beta chains were read from a single sample in a study of CD8 T cells in ankylosing spondylitis. TCRdb independently ran MiXCR on the 5' RACE reads; one entry per CDR3 protein. The table has around 230,000 distinct CDR3 sequences, 8.6% seen once; the top ten hold approximately 7%. Sequenced: blood, either unsorted or a sorted T cell fraction (not recorded which). The source of these receptors is a male donor with ankylosing spondylitis or in good health (not recorded which). Both conserved end residues are part of each CDR3. The D gene is left open where the match is weak. Clone size, where shown, is once, few, many, or a class for clones that have expanded.

TRBJ1-5 - many TRBV6-2/TRBV6-3 CASSYFATSASNQPQHF TGTGCCAGCAGTTACTTTGCCACATCCGCAAGCAATCAGCCCCAGCATTTT
TRBJ2-7 - few TRBV3-1 CASSQQPLRHEQYF TGTGCCAGCAGCCAACAGCCGTTAAGACACGAGCAGTACTTC
TRBJ2-5 TRBD2 many TRBV10-3 CAISPGLAGSSETQYF TGTGCCATCAGTCCGGGACTAGCGGGTTCGAGTGAGACCCAGTACTTC
TRBJ2-1 TRBD2 - TRBV20-1 CSASRLAGAEQFF TGCAGTGCTAGTAGACTAGCGGGAGCTGAGCAGTTCTTC
TRBJ2-7 - many TRBV7-3 CASSLIPDSPLYEQYF TGTGCCAGCAGCTTAATCCCGGACAGTCCACTCTACGAGCAGTACTTC
TRBJ2-1 - many TRBV5-6 CASSHLYYGEQFF TGTGCCAGCAGCCACCTCTACTATGGGGAGCAGTTCTTC
TRBJ2-2 - many TRBV9 CASSVATANTGELFF TGTGCCAGCAGCGTAGCTACCGCGAACACCGGGGAGCTGTTTTTT
TRBJ1-2 TRBD1 many TRBV12-3/TRBV12-4 CASSLSGGLYSNYGYTF TGTGCCAGCAGTTTATCAGGGGGGCTATATTCCAACTATGGCTACACCTTC
TRBJ2-2 - many TRBV5-1 CASSSRQGNTGELFF TGCGCCAGCAGCTCACGGCAGGGGAACACCGGGGAGCTGTTTTTT
TRBJ2-5 - many TRBV18 CASSPQGQETQYF TGTGCCAGCAGCCCACAGGGACAAGAGACCCAGTACTTC
TRBJ2-7 TRBD1 many TRBV5-1 CASSLGQGADEQYF TGCGCCAGCAGCTTGGGACAGGGGGCAGACGAGCAGTACTTC
TRBJ2-2 TRBD2 many TRBV6-1 CASRSGLGNTGELFF TGTGCCAGCAGGTCGGGACTAGGTAACACCGGGGAGCTGTTTTTT
TRBJ2-2 - many TRBV5-1 CASTRSNTGELFF TGCGCCAGCACCCGGTCGAACACCGGGGAGCTGTTTTTT
TRBJ2-3 - - TRBV7-9 CASRSERISTDTQYF TGTGCCAGCAGGTCGGAGCGGATTTCCACAGATACGCAGTATTTT
TRBJ2-3 - few TRBV12-3/TRBV12-4 CASSQGHPTDTQYF TGTGCCAGCAGCCAGGGACATCCCACAGATACGCAGTATTTT
TRBJ1-4 - many TRBV14 CASSQGRKATNEKLFF TGTGCCAGCAGCCAAGGGCGGAAGGCAACTAATGAAAAACTGTTTTTT
TRBJ1-2 TRBD1 many TRBV6-1 CASSPTGAGYGYTF TGTGCCAGCAGCCCCACAGGGGCCGGCTATGGCTACACCTTC
TRBJ2-7 TRBD2 many TRBV20-1 CSATKAGGYPYEQYF TGCAGTGCTACGAAAGCGGGGGGCTACCCCTACGAGCAGTACTTC
TRBJ2-2 - many TRBV4-3 CASSQDDGGNTGELFF TGCGCCAGCAGCCAAGATGACGGCGGAAACACCGGGGAGCTGTTTTTT
TRBJ1-6 - many TRBV15 CATSRRLGDSPLHF TGTGCCACCAGCAGACGGCTGGGGGATTCACCCCTCCACTTT
TRBJ2-1 - many TRBV25-1 CASSEDYPADEQFF TGTGCCAGCAGTGAGGACTACCCTGCCGATGAGCAGTTCTTC
TRBJ1-6 - many TRBV12-3/TRBV12-4 CASSPTGSSSYNSPLHF TGTGCCAGCAGTCCCACAGGTTCTAGCTCCTATAATTCACCCCTCCACTTT
TRBJ2-5 - - TRBV20-1 CSARRPAQETQYF TGCAGTGCTAGACGGCCAGCCCAAGAGACCCAGTACTTC
TRBJ2-7 TRBD1 - TRBV3-1 CASSQWAGTGTYEQYF TGTGCCAGCAGCCAATGGGCCGGGACAGGGACGTACGAGCAGTACTTC
TRBJ1-1 TRBD1 many TRBV11-2 CASAPGGRNTEAFF TGTGCCAGCGCACCAGGGGGCAGGAACACTGAAGCTTTCTTT
TRBJ2-5 - many TRBV5-1 CASSLVSGGETQYF TGCGCCAGCAGCTTGGTTTCAGGTGGGGAGACCCAGTACTTC
TRBJ2-3 TRBD2 - TRBV7-2 CASSLRLADSTDTQYF TGTGCCAGCAGCTTAAGGCTAGCGGATAGCACAGATACGCAGTATTTT
TRBJ2-7 TRBD1 many TRBV7-2 CASSFRGDRVTFYEQYF TGTGCCAGCAGCTTCCGAGGAGACAGGGTAACCTTCTACGAGCAGTACTTC
TRBJ1-2 - many TRBV4-1 CASSQDNGGGYTF TGCGCCAGCAGCCAAGATAACGGGGGTGGCTACACCTTC
TRBJ2-1 TRBD2 many TRBV6-4 CASSASGGGNEQFF TGTGCCAGCAGTGCTAGCGGGGGGGGAAATGAGCAGTTCTTC
TRBJ2-3 TRBD1 many TRBV6-1 CASTRTGMLTDTQYF TGTGCCAGCACTCGGACAGGGATGCTCACAGATACGCAGTATTTT
TRBJ2-7 - many TRBV20-1 CSAAQGPSRYEQYF TGCAGTGCCGCACAAGGCCCGTCCCGCTACGAGCAGTACTTC
TRBJ2-7 - many TRBV5-1 CASSSEGRTILQYF TGCGCCAGCAGCTCGGAGGGGAGGACTATTCTACAGTACTTC
TRBJ1-2 - many TRBV6-1 CASRTVMGYGYTF TGTGCCAGCAGGACAGTGATGGGGTATGGCTACACCTTC
TRBJ1-2 - many TRBV12-3/TRBV12-4 CASSIGDYGYTF TGTGCCAGCAGCATAGGGGACTATGGCTACACCTTC
TRBJ2-7 - few TRBV4-3 CASSQDRRSHEQYF TGCGCCAGCAGCCAAGATCGGCGCAGTCACGAGCAGTACTTC
TRBJ2-2 - many TRBV5-1 CASSLAENTGELFF TGCGCCAGCAGCTTGGCAGAGAACACCGGGGAGCTGTTTTTT
TRBJ2-3 - - TRBV20-1 CSARSGSLNTDTQYF TGCAGTGCTAGGTCAGGGAGTTTGAATACAGATACGCAGTATTTT
TRBJ2-5 - many TRBV5-1 CASSMSSGLQETQYF TGCGCCAGCAGCATGAGTTCGGGTCTACAAGAGACCCAGTACTTC
TRBJ1-6 - many TRBV12-3/TRBV12-4 CASSLRDPRSSYNSPLHF TGTGCCAGCAGTCTAAGGGACCCTAGGAGCTCCTATAATTCACCCCTCCACTTT
TRBJ2-1 TRBD2 many TRBV5-1 CASSLSAGASGDEQFF TGCGCCAGCAGCTTGTCTGCGGGAGCGTCCGGGGATGAGCAGTTCTTC
TRBJ2-5 TRBD2 many TRBV4-3 CASSAGTSRQETQYF TGCGCCAGCAGCGCGGGGACTAGCAGACAAGAGACCCAGTACTTC
TRBJ2-1 - many TRBV7-7 CASSSGESDYNEQFF TGTGCTAGCAGCTCAGGGGAGTCCGACTACAATGAGCAGTTCTTC
TRBJ2-2 - many TRBV5-5 CASSLGSRNTGELFF TGTGCCAGCAGCTTGGGGAGTAGGAACACCGGGGAGCTGTTTTTT
TRBJ2-5 - many TRBV20-1 CSTEYQETQYF TGCAGTACAGAGTACCAAGAGACCCAGTACTTC
TRBJ2-7 - many TRBV15 CATSRDLGLAYEQYF TGTGCCACCAGCAGAGATCTGGGGCTAGCTTACGAGCAGTACTTC
TRBJ2-7 - many TRBV5-5 CASTLEHFRRYEQYF TGTGCCAGCACCTTGGAGCATTTCAGAAGGTACGAGCAGTACTTC
TRBJ2-5 - many TRBV12-3/TRBV12-4 CASSWSSGETQYF TGTGCCAGCAGTTGGTCCTCCGGGGAGACCCAGTACTTC
TRBJ2-1 - few TRBV5-1 CASSPGRRAGFGNEQFF TGCGCCAGCAGCCCAGGCCGGAGGGCGGGATTCGGGAATGAGCAGTTCTTC
TRBJ2-1 - few TRBV5-4 CATTATRGGYNEQFF TGTGCCACCACAGCTACGAGGGGGGGCTACAATGAGCAGTTCTTC
TRBJ1-4 - many TRBV20-1 CSADGSNEKLFF TGCAGTGCGGACGGAAGTAATGAAAAACTGTTTTTT
TRBJ1-4 - many TRBV20-1 CSARRDVDEKLFF TGCAGTGCTAGAAGGGACGTCGATGAAAAACTGTTTTTT